This T cell receptor (beta chain) was sequenced in a study of T-cell reconstitution after alpha-beta-depleted transplantation in children. Study conclusions and caveats: T-cell counts and diversity at one year post-transplant came mainly from newly produced T cells.

With 0 bases removed from V and 3 bases from J, the gap between germline ends came to 14 bases. CDR3 size: 16 residues. Germline loops: CDR1 SGHTA, CDR2 FQGNSA. The TCRbeta library was prepared with unique molecular identifiers. One entry per CDR3 protein, called by TCRdb with MiXCR from the PCR reads. The table includes around 490,000 distinct CDR3 sequences, over 9.5% detected once. A few counts support this clonotype. Its matching antigen is unknown. Sequenced here: PBMCs, mostly from graft donor cells, sampled 180 days after TCRalphabeta/CD19-depleted stem cell transplant. The chain carries TRBV7-2 and TRBJ2-5; D might be TRBD2 (5 bases). The TCR was taken from a female patient under 10 years old who had a stem cell transplant for aplastic anemia, so the T cells may come from the graft donor. CDR3 amino acids: CASSLAYASWEETQYF. DNA of the CDR3: TGTGCCAGCAGCTTAGCGTACGCTAGCTGGGAAGAGACCCAGTACTTC.